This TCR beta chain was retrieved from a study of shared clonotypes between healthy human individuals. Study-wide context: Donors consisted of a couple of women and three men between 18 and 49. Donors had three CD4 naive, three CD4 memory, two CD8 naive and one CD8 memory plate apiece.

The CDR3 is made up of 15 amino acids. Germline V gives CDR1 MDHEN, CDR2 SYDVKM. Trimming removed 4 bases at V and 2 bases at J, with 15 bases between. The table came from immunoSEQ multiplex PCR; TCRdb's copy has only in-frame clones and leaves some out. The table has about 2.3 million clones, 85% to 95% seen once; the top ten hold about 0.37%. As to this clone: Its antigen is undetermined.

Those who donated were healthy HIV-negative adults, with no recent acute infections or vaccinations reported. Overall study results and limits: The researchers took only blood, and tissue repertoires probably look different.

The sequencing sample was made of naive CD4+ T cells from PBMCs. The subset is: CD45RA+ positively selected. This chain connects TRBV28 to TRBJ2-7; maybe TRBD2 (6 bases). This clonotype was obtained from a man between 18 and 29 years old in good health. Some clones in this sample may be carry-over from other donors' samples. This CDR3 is CASSSHPAGTYEQYF. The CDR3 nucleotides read TGTGCCAGCAGTTCCCACCCGGCGGGGACCTACGAGCAGTACTTC.